In this sample, the clone carrying this TCR beta chain turned up a few times. Its matching antigen is unknown. TCRdb keeps only in-frame clones here, not all; method: immunoSEQ multiplex PCR. The table shows about 110,000 clones, with about 89% occurring only once. This record belongs to a study of T cell responses to AZD1222 COVID-19 vaccine. Findings of the study overall: Nearly half of spike-specific TCRs reportedly target unmutated variant regions. Two doses of AZD1222 preceded a rise in Spike-specific TCR breadth and depth.

The CDR3 runs to 13 residues. Germline CDR1 LNHDA, CDR2 SQIVND (reference sequence). V lost 2 bases and J lost 4, with 7 bases in between. The rearrangement joins TRBV19 to TRBJ2-3, with D uncertain. This receptor was taken from an adult in good health. The sample was peripheral blood, taken on day 0 of AZD1222 vaccination. The CDR3 loop reads CASSISGSDTQYF. CDR3 bases: TGTGCCAGTAGTATATCGGGCTCAGATACGCAGTATTTT.